The TCR beta chain under discussion was sequenced for a study of T cell responses to AZD1222 COVID-19 vaccine. The assay was immunoSEQ multiplex PCR, and TCRdb's table has in-frame clones only and misses some. Among some 25,000 clones listed, about nine tenths were seen once. The CDR3 covers 12 residues. Germline V gene lookup returns CDR1 KGHSH and CDR2 LQKENI. Trimming removed 5 bases at V and 8 bases at J, with 10 bases between. The study's findings and limits: Of the AZD1222 recipients, only 5 to 7 were seropositive at baseline. A mostly white British donor set with more females was recruited, and clonal diversity was possibly underestimated.

This clone was detected a few times. Its antigen is as yet unknown. The chain has TRBV18 and TRBJ1-3; no clear D gene. Here the sequenced sample was peripheral blood, taken 28 days after the second AZD1222 dose. This TCR was sampled from an adult who received the AZD1222 COVID-19 vaccine. CDR3 sequence (DNA): TGTGCCAGCTCAGGCCAGAGGGACACCATATATTTT. Amino acid sequence: CASSGQRDTIYF.